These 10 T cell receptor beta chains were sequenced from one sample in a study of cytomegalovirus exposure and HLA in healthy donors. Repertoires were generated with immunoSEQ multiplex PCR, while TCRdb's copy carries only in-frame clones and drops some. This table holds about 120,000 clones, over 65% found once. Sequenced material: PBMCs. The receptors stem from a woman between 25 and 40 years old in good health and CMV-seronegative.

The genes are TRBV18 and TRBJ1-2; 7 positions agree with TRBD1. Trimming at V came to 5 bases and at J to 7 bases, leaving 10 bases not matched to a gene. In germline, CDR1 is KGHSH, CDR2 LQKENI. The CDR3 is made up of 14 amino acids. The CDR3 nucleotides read TGTGCCAGCTCAGCCACAACAGGGGTCTCTGGCTACACCTTC. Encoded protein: CASSATTGVSGYTF.

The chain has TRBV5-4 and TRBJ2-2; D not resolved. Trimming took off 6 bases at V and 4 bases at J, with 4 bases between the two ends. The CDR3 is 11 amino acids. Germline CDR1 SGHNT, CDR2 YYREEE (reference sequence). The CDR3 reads CASTGTGELFF. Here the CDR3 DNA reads TGTGCCAGCACGGGCACCGGGGAGCTGTTTTTT.

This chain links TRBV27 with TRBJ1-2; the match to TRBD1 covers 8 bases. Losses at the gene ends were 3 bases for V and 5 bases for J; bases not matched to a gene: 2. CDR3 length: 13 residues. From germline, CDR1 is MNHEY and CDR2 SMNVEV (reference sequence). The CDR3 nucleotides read TGTGCCAGCAGTTTCGACAGGGGTTATGGCTACACCTTC. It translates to CASSFDRGYGYTF.

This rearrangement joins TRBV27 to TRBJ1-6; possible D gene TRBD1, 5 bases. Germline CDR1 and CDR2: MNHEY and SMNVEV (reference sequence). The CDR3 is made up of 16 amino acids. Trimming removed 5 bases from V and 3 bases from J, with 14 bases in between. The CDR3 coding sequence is TGTGCCAGCAGTACCACAGGATTGAGCTATAATTCACCCCTCCACTTT. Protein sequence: CASSTTGLSYNSPLHF.

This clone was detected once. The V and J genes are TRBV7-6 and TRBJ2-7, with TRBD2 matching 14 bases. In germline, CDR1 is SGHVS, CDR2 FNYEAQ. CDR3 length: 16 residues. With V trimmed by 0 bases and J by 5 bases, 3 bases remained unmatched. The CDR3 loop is CASSLAGTSGGDEQYF. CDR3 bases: TGTGCCAGCAGCTTAGCTGGGACTAGCGGGGGTGACGAGCAGTACTTC.

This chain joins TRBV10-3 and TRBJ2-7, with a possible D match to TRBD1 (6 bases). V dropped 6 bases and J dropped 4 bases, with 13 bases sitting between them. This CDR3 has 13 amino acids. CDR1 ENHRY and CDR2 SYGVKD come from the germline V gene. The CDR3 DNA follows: TGTGCCATCAGGAAACCACAGGGTTACGAGCAGTACTTC. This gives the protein CAIRKPQGYEQYF.

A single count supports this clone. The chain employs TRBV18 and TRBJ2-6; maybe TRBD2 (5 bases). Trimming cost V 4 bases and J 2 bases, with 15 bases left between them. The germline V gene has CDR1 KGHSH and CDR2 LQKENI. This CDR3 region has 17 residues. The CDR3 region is CASSLGRTGAGANVLTF. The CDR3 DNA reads TGTGCCAGCTCACTCGGCCGGACCGGGGCTGGGGCCAACGTCCTGACTTTC.

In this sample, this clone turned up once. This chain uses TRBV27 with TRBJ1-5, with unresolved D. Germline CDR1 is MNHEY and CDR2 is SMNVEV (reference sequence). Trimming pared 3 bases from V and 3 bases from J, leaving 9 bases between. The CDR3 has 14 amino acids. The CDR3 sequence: CASSLPGFNQPQHF. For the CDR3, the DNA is TGTGCCAGCAGTTTGCCCGGGTTCAATCAGCCCCAGCATTTT.

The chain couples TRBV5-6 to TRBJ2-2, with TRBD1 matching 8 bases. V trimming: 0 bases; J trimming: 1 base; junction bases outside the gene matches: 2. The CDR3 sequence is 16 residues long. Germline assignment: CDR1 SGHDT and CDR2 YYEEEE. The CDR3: CASSLVGTGNTGELFF. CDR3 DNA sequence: TGTGCCAGCAGCTTGGTCGGGACAGGGAACACCGGGGAGCTGTTTTTT.

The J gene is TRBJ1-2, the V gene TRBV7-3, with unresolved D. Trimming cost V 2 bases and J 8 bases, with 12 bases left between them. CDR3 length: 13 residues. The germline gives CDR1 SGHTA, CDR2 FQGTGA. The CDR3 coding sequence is TGTGCCAGCAGCTTAGGGCCTACTCGGGGCTACACCTTC. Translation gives CASSLGPTRGYTF.